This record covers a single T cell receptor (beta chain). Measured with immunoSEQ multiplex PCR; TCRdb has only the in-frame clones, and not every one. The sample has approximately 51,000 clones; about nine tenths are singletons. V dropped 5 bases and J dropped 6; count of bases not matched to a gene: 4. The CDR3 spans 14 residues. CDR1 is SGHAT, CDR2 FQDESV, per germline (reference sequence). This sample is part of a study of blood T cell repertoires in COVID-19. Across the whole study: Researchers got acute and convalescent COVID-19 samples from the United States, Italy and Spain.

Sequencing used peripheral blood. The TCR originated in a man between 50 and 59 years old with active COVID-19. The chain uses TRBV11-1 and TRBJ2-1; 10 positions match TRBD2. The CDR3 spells CASSRVAGGNEQFF. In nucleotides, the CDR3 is TGTGCCAGCAGCCGAGTAGCGGGAGGCAATGAGCAGTTCTTC.